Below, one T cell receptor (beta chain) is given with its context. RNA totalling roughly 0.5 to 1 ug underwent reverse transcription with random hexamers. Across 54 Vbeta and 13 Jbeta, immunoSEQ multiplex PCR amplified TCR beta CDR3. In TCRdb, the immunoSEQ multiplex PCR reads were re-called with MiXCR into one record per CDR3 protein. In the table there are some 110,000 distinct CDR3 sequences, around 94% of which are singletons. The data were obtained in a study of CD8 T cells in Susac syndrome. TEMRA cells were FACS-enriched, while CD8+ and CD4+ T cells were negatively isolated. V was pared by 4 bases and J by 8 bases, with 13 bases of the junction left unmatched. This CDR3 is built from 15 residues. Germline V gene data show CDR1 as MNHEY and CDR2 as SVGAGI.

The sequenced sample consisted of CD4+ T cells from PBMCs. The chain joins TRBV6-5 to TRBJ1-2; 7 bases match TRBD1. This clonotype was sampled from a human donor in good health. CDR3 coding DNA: TGTGCCAGCAGTTCTCGACAGGGTTGGGATCGGGGCTACACCTTC. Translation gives CASSSRQGWDRGYTF.